Below are 10 T cell receptor beta chains sequenced from a single sample in a study of T cells in Graves' hyperthyroidism and ophthalmopathy. Amplification of TCR beta CDR3 regions was performed using RNA transcripts as template. TCR CDR3 underwent first-round RT-PCR with the HTBI primer set. Via MiXCR, TCRdb re-called the multiplex PCR reads, giving one row per CDR3 protein. The data show roughly 740,000 distinct CDR3 sequences, with 16% seen just once and under 10% held by the top ten. Sample: blood. All receptors derive from a man aged 18 to 35 with Graves' hyperthyroidism.

The chain uses TRBV10-1 and TRBJ2-2; 9 bases fit TRBD2. The germline V gene has CDR1 WNHNN and CDR2 SYGVQD (reference sequence). Losses at the gene ends were 0 bases for V and 7 bases for J; bases not matched to a gene: 12. This CDR3 has 18 amino acids. CDR3 in amino acids: CASSESAGREGLGGELFF. The CDR3, as DNA: TGCGCCAGCAGTGAGTCGGCGGGGCGGGAGGGCCTCGGCGGGGAGCTGTTTTTT.

This clonotype was found a few times. For the CDR3, the DNA is TGTGCCAGCAGTGAAACCGGGACGGCTCTTATAGAGGGCTACACCTTC. It specifies CASSETGTALIEGYTF. The chain couples TRBV2 to TRBJ1-2; tentatively, D is TRBD1 (5 bases). V gave up 2 bases and J gave up 8 bases, with 21 bases separating them. The CDR3 is 16 residues long. The germline gives CDR1 SNHLY, CDR2 FYNNEI.

This clonotype came up many times. The chain uses TRBV2 and TRBJ1-1, with 8 bases that match TRBD1. Per the germline V gene, CDR1 is SNHLY and CDR2 is FYNNEI. This CDR3 is built from 14 residues. V trimming: 4 bases; J trimming: 4 bases; junction bases outside the gene matches: 5. The CDR3 region has the DNA TGTGCCAGCAGTGGGAGGACAGGGACCACTGAAGCTTTCTTT. Protein: CASSGRTGTTEAFF.

This clonotype was observed a few times. The chain combines TRBV19 with TRBJ2-1; no clear D gene. V was shortened by 6 bases and J by 4 bases, with 16 bases between the two germline ends. The CDR3 is 15 residues long. Germline-derived CDR1 and CDR2 are LNHDA and SQIVND (reference sequence). CDR3: CASSPQGYTYNEQFF. The CDR3 DNA reads TGTGCCAGTAGCCCTCAAGGATACACATACAATGAGCAGTTCTTC.

This rearrangement joins TRBV6-1 to TRBJ2-3, with TRBD2 matching 10 bases. Germline CDR1 reads MNHNS; CDR2 reads SASEGT. Trimming removed 4 bases from V and 2 bases from J; junction bases left unmatched: 6. The CDR3 is 16 amino acids. DNA of the CDR3: TGTGCCAGCAGTGCGGTAGCGGGAGGCGCCACAGATACGCAGTATTTT. This encodes CASSAVAGGATDTQYF.

This chain connects TRBV20-1 to TRBJ2-7, with D tentatively TRBD1 or TRBD2 (5 bases each). The CDR3 runs to 16 residues. Trimming shortened V by 2 bases and J by 7 bases, and 24 bases separated the two germline ends. Germline V gene data show CDR1 as DFQATT and CDR2 as SNEGSKA (reference sequence). The CDR3 sequence: CSARPLGGTLYREQYF. The CDR3 DNA reads as TGCAGTGCTAGACCCTTAGGTGGGACCCTCTACCGGGAGCAGTACTTC.

This clonotype was picked up a small number of times. The chain is built from TRBV19 and TRBJ2-1, with D maybe TRBD1 (5 bases). The germline V and J ends were trimmed by 7 bases and 3 bases, with 16 bases remaining between them. Looked up from germline, CDR1 is LNHDA and CDR2 is SQIVND (reference sequence). The CDR3 is 15 amino acids. CDR3 bases: TGTGCCAGTAATCTCGGACACCTGGTCTACAATGAGCAGTTCTTC. It yields the protein CASNLGHLVYNEQFF.

There are many counts of this clonotype. The chain combines TRBV11-2 with TRBJ1-2, with D possibly TRBD1 on 5 matching bases. V was pared by 3 bases and J by 6 bases, with 14 bases between. CDR1 and CDR2 (germline): SGHAT, FQNNGV. The CDR3 is made up of 14 amino acids. The CDR3 is CASSFSGGDHGYTF. The CDR3 DNA sequence: TGTGCCAGCAGCTTCTCGGGGGGGGACCATGGCTACACCTTC.

This sequence joins TRBV28 and TRBJ1-4, with D possibly TRBD1 on 5 matching bases. V shed 2 bases and J shed 6 bases, with 16 bases lying between them. This CDR3 has 16 amino acids. Germline CDR1 MDHEN, CDR2 SYDVKM. CDR3 residues: CASSLTGGTLDEKLFF. CDR3 sequence (DNA): TGTGCCAGCAGTTTAACCGGGGGGACCCTCGATGAAAAACTGTTTTTT.

The table lists this clonotype with a few counts. The chain is built from TRBV5-1 and TRBJ2-3; D is unclear. The CDR3 spans 14 residues. Trimming pared 0 bases from V and 2 bases from J, leaving 7 bases between. Germline-derived CDR1 and CDR2 are SGHRS and YFSETQ. The CDR3, as DNA: TGCGCCAGCAGCTTGGTGCAGGACACAGATACGCAGTATTTT. Amino acid sequence: CASSLVQDTDTQYF.